The 11 T cell receptor beta chains below were found in one sample sequenced in a study of blood T cell repertoires in COVID-19. Profiling relied on immunoSEQ multiplex PCR, and the TCRdb table lists in-frame clones only, not all of them. The sample includes around 370,000 clones, roughly 89% of them seen just once. Sequencing was done on a sample of peripheral blood. The receptors derive from a young man with active or convalescent COVID-19.

This clone was observed a handful of times. The chain carries TRBV12-3 or TRBV12-4 and TRBJ1-4; D unclear. The germline V and J ends were trimmed by 5 bases and 8 bases, with 9 bases remaining between them. The CDR3 totals 12 residues. The CDR3 nucleotides read TGTGCCAGCAGTCTTGAGCGGGAAAAACTGTTTTTT. This sequence encodes CASSLEREKLFF.

The J gene is TRBJ1-5, the V gene TRBV6-5; a weak D match, TRBD1 (6 bases). The CDR3 sequence is 15 residues long. V was trimmed by 6 bases and J by 4 bases, leaving 16 bases between them. The V gene's germline CDR1 is MNHEY and CDR2 SVGAGI. The CDR3 loop reads CASRAVTGINQPQHF. The CDR3 region has the DNA TGTGCCAGCAGGGCTGTGACAGGAATAAATCAGCCCCAGCATTTT.

The chain has TRBV5-8 and TRBJ2-1; the match to TRBD1 covers 9 bases. CDR1 is SGHTS and CDR2 is YDEGEE in the germline V gene. The trim removed 4 bases at V and 9 bases at J, leaving 8 bases unmatched. There are 14 residues in the CDR3. CDR3 loop: CASSPGQGWSEQFF. The CDR3 DNA sequence: TGTGCCAGCAGCCCCGGACAGGGGTGGAGTGAGCAGTTCTTC.

V gene TRBV3-1 (or the pseudogene TRBV3-2) combines with J gene TRBJ1-6; 7 bases line up with TRBD1. The CDR3 sequence is 15 residues long. Germline V CDR1 and CDR2: LGHDT, YNNKEL (reference sequence). Trimming at V came to 0 bases and at J to 4 bases, leaving 0 bases not matched to a gene. The CDR3 region has the DNA TGTGCCAGCAGCCAAGAACAGGGGTATAATTCACCCCTCCACTTT. Its translation: CASSQEQGYNSPLHF.

The chain uses TRBV13 and TRBJ2-1, with 9 bases that match TRBD2. V lost 3 bases and J lost 8; bases outside the gene matches: 11. This CDR3 contains 16 residues. CDR1 is PRHDT, CDR2 FYEKMQ, per germline (reference sequence). In DNA, the CDR3 is TGTGCCAGCAGCTTGCTAGCGGGATCCGAGCGAGATGAGCAGTTCTTC. Translation gives CASSLLAGSERDEQFF. Drawing the rest from reference TRBV13 and TRBJ2-1, the complete variable domain is AAGVIQSPRHLIKEKRETATLKCYPIPRHDTVYWYQQGPGQDPQFLISFYEKMQSDKGSIPDRFSAQQFSDYHSELNMSSLELGDSALYFCASSLLAGSERDEQFFGPGTRLTVL.

This chain joins TRBV7-2 and TRBJ2-5; maybe TRBD2 (5 bases). Germline V gives CDR1 SGHTA, CDR2 FQGNSA. CDR3 length: 15 amino acids. V lost 2 bases to trimming and J lost 5 bases, with 15 bases between them. The CDR3 loop is CASSLPFGVGETQYF. In DNA form, the CDR3 reads TGTGCCAGCAGCTTACCTTTCGGGGTTGGTGAGACCCAGTACTTC. The full variable domain, rest sourced from reference TRBV7-2 and TRBJ2-5, is GAGVSQSPSNKVTEKGKDVELRCDPISGHTALYWYRQSLGQGLEFLIYFQGNSAPDKSGLPSDRFSAERTGGSVSTLTIQRTQQEDSAVYLCASSLPFGVGETQYFGPGTRLLVL.

V is TRBV27 and J is TRBJ2-7; possibly TRBD2 for D (6 bases). Trimming cost V 5 bases and J 3 bases, with 17 bases left between them. From germline, CDR1 is MNHEY and CDR2 SMNVEV (reference sequence). The CDR3 contains 15 residues. The CDR3 reads CASSPTTGANYEQYF. Here the CDR3 DNA reads TGTGCCAGCAGTCCAACAACGGGAGCCAACTACGAGCAGTACTTC.

The chain couples TRBV7-2 to TRBJ2-1, with 8 bases aligning to TRBD2. Germline V lookup: CDR1 SGHTA, CDR2 FQGNSA. With 1 base clipped from V and 9 bases from J, the junction kept 11 bases outside the gene matches. CDR3 length equals 16 residues. CDR3 sequence (DNA): TGTGCCAGCAGCTTAGGACTCGGGGGGGCCAATGGTGAGCAGTTCTTC. This sequence encodes CASSLGLGGANGEQFF.

Of note for this clone: In the same sample, other DNA sequences code for this CDR3. The V gene is TRBV9, the J gene TRBJ1-2; unclear D gene. The CDR3 extends over 12 amino acids. The germline V and J ends were trimmed by 4 bases and 0 bases, with 4 bases remaining between them. CDR1 and CDR2 from the germline V gene are SGDLS and YYNGEE. CDR3 in amino acids: CASSPSNYGYTF. In DNA form, the CDR3 reads TGTGCCAGCAGCCCATCTAACTATGGCTACACCTTC.

DNA for the CDR3: TGCGCCAGCAGCCCCGGGATCACGCAGTATTTT. Translating gives CASSPGITQYF. This chain connects TRBV4-3 to TRBJ2-3; possibly TRBD2 for D (5 bases). V gave up 4 bases and J gave up 9 bases, with 8 bases separating them. This CDR3 has 11 amino acids. The germline V gene encodes CDR1 LGHNA and CDR2 YSLEER.

This clone was seen only once. The chain combines TRBV6-2 or TRBV6-3 with TRBJ1-5, with D unclear. The CDR3 sequence is 15 residues long. From germline, CDR1 is MNHEY and CDR2 SVGEGT. The ends were cut back, 0 bases at V and 4 bases at J, with 10 bases in the middle. The CDR3 here is CASSYSGFPNQPQHF. CDR3 bases: TGTGCCAGCAGTTACTCCGGGTTCCCAAATCAGCCCCAGCATTTT.